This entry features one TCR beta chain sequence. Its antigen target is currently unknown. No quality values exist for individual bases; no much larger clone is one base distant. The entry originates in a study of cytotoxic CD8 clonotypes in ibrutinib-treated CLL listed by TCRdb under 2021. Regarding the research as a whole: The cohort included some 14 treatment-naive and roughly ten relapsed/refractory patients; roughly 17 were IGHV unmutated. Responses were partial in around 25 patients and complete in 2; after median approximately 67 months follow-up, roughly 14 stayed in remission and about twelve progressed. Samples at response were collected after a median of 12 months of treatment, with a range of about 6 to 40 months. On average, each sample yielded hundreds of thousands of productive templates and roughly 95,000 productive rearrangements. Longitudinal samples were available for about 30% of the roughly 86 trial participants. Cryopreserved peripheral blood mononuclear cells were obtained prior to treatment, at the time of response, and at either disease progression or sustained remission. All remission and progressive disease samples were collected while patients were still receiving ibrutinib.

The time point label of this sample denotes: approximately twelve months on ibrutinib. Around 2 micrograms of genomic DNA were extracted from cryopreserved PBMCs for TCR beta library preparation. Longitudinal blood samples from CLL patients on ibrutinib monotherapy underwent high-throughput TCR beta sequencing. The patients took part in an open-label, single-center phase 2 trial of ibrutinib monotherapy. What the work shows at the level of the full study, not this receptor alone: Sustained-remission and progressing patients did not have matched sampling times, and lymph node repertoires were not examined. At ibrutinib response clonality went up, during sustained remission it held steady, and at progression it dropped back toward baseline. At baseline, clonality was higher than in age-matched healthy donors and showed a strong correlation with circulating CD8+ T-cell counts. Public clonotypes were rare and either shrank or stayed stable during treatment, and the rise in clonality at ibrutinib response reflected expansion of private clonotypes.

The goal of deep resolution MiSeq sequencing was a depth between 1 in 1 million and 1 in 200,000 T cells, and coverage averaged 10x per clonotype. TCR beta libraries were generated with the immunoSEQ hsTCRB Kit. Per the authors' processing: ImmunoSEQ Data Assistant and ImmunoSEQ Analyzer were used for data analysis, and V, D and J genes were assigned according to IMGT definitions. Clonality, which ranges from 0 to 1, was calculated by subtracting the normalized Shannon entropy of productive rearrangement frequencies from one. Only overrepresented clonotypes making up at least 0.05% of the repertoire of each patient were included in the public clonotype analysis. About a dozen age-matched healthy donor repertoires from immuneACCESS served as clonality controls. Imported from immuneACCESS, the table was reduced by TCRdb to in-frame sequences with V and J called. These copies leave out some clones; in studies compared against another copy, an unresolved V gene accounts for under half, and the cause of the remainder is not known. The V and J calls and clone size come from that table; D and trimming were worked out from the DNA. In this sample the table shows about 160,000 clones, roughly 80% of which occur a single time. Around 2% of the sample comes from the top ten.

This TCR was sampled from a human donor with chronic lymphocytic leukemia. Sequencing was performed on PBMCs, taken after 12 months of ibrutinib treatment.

The nucleotide sequence is TGTGCTAGTGGTACCCTCCTCTACAATGAGCAGTTCTTC. The translation is CASGTLLYNEQFF. The sequence joins TRBV12-5 to TRBJ2-1, with the D gene too uncertain to name. The CDR3 contains 13 residues, cysteine and phenylalanine counted. This entry keeps only the CDR3 DNA: 39 bases, framed from base 1. Reading the germline V gene gives CDR1 LGHNT and CDR2 FRNRAP. V is pared back by 5 bases and J by 3 bases, with 8 bases lying between the germline termini.